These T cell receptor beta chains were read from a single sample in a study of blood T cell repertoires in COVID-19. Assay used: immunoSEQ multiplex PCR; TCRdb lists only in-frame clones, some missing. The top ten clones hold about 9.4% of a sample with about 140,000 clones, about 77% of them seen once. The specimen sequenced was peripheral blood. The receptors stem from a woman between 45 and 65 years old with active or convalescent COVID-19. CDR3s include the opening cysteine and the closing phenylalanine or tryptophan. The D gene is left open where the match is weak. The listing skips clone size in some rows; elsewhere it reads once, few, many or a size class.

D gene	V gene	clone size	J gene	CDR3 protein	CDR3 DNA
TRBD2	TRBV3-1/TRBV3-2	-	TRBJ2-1	CASSQGTSGINEQFF	TGTGCCAGCAGCCAGGGGACTAGCGGGATCAATGAGCAGTTCTTC
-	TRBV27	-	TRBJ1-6	CASSWRDSNNSPLHF	TGTGCCAGCAGTTGGCGGGATTCCAATAATTCACCCCTCCACTTT
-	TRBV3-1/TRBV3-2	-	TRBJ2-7	CASSQASGKTYEQYF	TGTGCCAGCAGCCAAGCCTCCGGGAAAACCTACGAGCAGTACTTC
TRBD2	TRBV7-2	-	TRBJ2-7	CASSLGRTSGISSYEQYF	TGTGCCAGCAGCTTAGGGCGGACTAGCGGGATTAGCTCCTACGAGCAGTACTTC
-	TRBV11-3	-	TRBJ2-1	CASSLSPGRGEQFF	TGTGCCAGCAGCTTATCGCCAGGGCGAGGTGAGCAGTTCTTC
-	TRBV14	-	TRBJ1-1	CASSRERVVRTEAFF	TGTGCCAGCAGCCGAGAGAGGGTCGTGAGAACTGAAGCTTTCTTT
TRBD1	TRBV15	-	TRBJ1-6	CATSRDSWTPLHF	TGTGCCACCAGCCGGGACAGTTGGACACCCCTCCACTTT
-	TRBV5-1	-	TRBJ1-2	CASSFEGKNGYTF	TGCGCCAGCAGCTTCGAGGGAAAGAATGGCTACACCTTC
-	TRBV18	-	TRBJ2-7	CASSRNTGTGSYEQYF	TGTGCCAGCTCACGCAACACCGGGACTGGGTCCTACGAGCAGTACTTC
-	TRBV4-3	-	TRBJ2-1	CASSQGRMGEQFF	TGCGCCAGCAGCCAGGGGAGAATGGGTGAGCAGTTCTTC
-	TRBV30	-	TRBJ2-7	CAGRAGGGSHEQYF	TGTGCCGGGCGTGCTGGGGGCGGGAGTCACGAGCAGTACTTC
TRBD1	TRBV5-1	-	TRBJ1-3	CASSLTGGTGNTIYF	TGCGCCAGCAGTTTGACAGGGGGCACTGGAAACACCATATATTTT
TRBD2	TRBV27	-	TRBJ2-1	CASSLSGGQSYNEQFF	TGTGCCAGCAGTCTTAGCGGGGGCCAATCCTACAATGAGCAGTTCTTC
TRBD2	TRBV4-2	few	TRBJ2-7	CASSQESSGKFTQYF	TGTGCCAGCAGCCAAGAGTCTAGCGGCAAGTTCACGCAGTACTTC
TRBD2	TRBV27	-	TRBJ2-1	CASSQGWVAGVVRNEQFF	TGTGCCAGCAGTCAGGGATGGGTAGCGGGAGTTGTACGGAATGAGCAGTTCTTC
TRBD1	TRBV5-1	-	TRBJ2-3	CPSSLGGGDRGREDTQYF	TGCCCCAGCAGCTTGGGGGGGGGCGACAGGGGGCGCGAAGATACGCAGTATTTT
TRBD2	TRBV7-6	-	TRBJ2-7	CASSRGGPYEQYF	TGTGCCAGCAGCCGGGGGGGGCCCTACGAGCAGTACTTC
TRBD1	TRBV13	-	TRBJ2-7	CASSFGQEGYEQYF	TGTGCCAGCAGCTTCGGACAGGAAGGGTACGAGCAGTACTTC
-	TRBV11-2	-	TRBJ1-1	CASSGGKVNTEAFF	TGTGCCAGCAGCGGAGGGAAGGTGAACACTGAAGCTTTCTTT
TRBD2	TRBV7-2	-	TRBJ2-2	CASRLAGVNTGELFF	TGTGCCAGCAGACTAGCGGGGGTTAACACCGGGGAGCTGTTTTTT
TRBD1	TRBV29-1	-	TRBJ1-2	CSVATGGEGYTF	TGCAGCGTTGCGACAGGGGGCGAGGGCTACACCTTC
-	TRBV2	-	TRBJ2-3	CASSALVDTQYF	TGTGCCAGCAGTGCCCTTGTGGATACGCAGTATTTT
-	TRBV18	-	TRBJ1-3	CASSPDTLGGSSGNTIYF	TGTGCCAGCTCACCAGATACCCTCGGGGGGAGCTCTGGAAACACCATATATTTT
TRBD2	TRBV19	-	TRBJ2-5	CASSTGLARQETQYF	TGTGCCAGTAGTACTGGACTAGCTCGACAAGAGACCCAGTACTTC
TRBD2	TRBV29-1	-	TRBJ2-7	CSVELAGGTVLSHEQYF	TGCAGCGTTGAACTAGCGGGAGGGACCGTTTTGTCCCACGAGCAGTACTTC
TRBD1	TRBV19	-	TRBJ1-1	CATQGRYALNTEAFF	TGTGCCACACAGGGGAGGTACGCCCTGAACACTGAAGCTTTCTTT
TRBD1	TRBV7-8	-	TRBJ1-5	CATLQGKGRQPQHF	TGTGCCACCCTACAGGGGAAAGGGAGGCAGCCCCAGCATTTT
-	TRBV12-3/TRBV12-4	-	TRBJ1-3	CASTTWSGNTIYF	TGTGCCAGCACCACTTGGTCTGGAAACACCATATATTTT
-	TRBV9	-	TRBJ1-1	CASSGGGRTEAFF	TGTGCCAGCAGCGGCGGCGGGAGAACTGAAGCTTTCTTT
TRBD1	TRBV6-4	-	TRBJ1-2	CASSEGQGSYGYTF	TGTGCCAGCAGCGAGGGACAGGGAAGCTATGGCTACACCTTC
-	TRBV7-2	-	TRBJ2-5	CASSLGAGEETQYF	TGTGCCAGCAGCTTAGGGGCAGGGGAAGAGACCCAGTACTTC
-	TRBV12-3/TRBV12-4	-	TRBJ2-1	CASSLLQKEQFF	TGTGCCAGCAGTCTCCTCCAGAAGGAGCAGTTCTTC
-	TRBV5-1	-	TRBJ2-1	CASSSLQGSVNEQFF	TGCGCCAGCAGCTCGCTCCAGGGTTCCGTGAATGAGCAGTTCTTC
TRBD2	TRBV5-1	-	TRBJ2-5	CASSSPPRLAVTPFQETQYF	TGCGCCAGCAGCTCCCCCCCCCGACTAGCGGTTACACCGTTCCAAGAGACCCAGTACTTC
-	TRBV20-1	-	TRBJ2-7	CSASPLARSYEQYF	TGCAGTGCTAGTCCCCTCGCGCGATCCTACGAGCAGTACTTC
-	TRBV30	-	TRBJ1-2	CAWTKIAGAEGYTF	TGTGCCTGGACAAAGATTGCAGGGGCTGAGGGCTACACCTTC
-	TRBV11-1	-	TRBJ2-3	CASSLLEISDTQYF	TGTGCCAGCAGCTTACTCGAGATTTCAGATACGCAGTATTTT
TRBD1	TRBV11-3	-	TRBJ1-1	CASSAGGIGTEAFF	TGTGCCAGCAGCGCAGGGGGGATAGGCACTGAAGCTTTCTTT
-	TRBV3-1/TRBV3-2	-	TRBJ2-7	CASSQRLAYEQYF	TGTGCCAGCAGCCAAAGGTTAGCATACGAGCAGTACTTC
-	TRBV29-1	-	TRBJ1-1	CSVEDRYTEAFF	TGCAGCGTTGAAGACAGGTACACTGAAGCTTTCTTT
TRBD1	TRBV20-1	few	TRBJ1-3	CSASTGGAGNTIYF	TGCAGTGCTAGTACAGGGGGCGCTGGAAACACCATATATTTT
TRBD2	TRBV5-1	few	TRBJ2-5	CASSRSRSGGQQETQYF	TGCGCCAGCAGCCGTTCCCGGAGCGGGGGCCAACAAGAGACCCAGTACTTC
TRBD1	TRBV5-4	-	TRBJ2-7	CASSFGTGGSYEQYF	TGTGCCAGCAGCTTCGGGACAGGGGGGTCCTACGAGCAGTACTTC
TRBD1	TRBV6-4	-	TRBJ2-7	CAIKGGQGNSYEQYF	TGTGCCATTAAGGGGGGACAGGGGAATTCCTACGAGCAGTACTTC
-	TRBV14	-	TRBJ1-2	CASSHGTWGTYGYTF	TGTGCCAGCAGCCACGGGACATGGGGAACCTATGGCTACACCTTC
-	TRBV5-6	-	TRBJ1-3	CASSSTGTSGNTIYF	TGTGCCAGCAGCTCTACAGGTACCTCTGGAAACACCATATATTTT
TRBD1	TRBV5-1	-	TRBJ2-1	CASSPGTGSNEQFF	TGCGCCAGCAGCCCCGGGACAGGTAGCAATGAGCAGTTCTTC
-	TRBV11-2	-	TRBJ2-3	CASSLRYNTDTQYF	TGTGCCAGCAGCCTCCGGTATAACACAGATACGCAGTATTTT
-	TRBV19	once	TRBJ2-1	CASSIRGARNEQFF	TGTGCCAGTAGTATCCGGGGGGCGCGTAATGAGCAGTTCTTC
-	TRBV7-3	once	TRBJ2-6	CASSLISSGANVLTF	TGTGCCAGCAGCTTAATCAGCTCTGGGGCCAACGTCCTGACTTTC
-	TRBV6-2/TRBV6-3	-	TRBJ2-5	CASSYSFGVQETQYF	TGTGCCAGCAGTTATAGTTTCGGTGTCCAAGAGACCCAGTACTTC
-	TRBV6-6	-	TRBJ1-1	CASSLDSNTEAFF	TGTGCCAGCAGTCTAGACAGTAACACTGAAGCTTTCTTT
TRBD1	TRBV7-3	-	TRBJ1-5	CASSPRPPGGFNGSNQPQHF	TGTGCCAGCAGCCCCCGACCTCCAGGGGGCTTCAATGGTAGCAATCAGCCCCAGCATTTT